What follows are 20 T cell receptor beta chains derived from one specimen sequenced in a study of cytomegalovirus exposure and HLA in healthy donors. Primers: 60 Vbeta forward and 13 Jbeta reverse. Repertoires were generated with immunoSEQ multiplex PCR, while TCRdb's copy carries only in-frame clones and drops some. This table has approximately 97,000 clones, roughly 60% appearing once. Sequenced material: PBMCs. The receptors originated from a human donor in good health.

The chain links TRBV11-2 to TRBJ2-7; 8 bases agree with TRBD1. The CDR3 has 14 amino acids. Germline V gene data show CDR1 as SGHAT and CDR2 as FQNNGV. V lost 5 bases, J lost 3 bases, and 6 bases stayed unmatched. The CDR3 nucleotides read TGTGCCAGCAGCGCAGCAGGGGGCCACTACGAGCAGTACTTC. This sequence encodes CASSAAGGHYEQYF. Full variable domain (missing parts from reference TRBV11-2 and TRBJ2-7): EAGVAQSPRYKIIEKRQSVAFWCNPISGHATLYWYQQILGQGPKLLIQFQNNGVVDDSQLPKDRFSAERLKGVDSTLKIQPAKLEDSAVYLCASSAAGGHYEQYFGPGTRLTVT.

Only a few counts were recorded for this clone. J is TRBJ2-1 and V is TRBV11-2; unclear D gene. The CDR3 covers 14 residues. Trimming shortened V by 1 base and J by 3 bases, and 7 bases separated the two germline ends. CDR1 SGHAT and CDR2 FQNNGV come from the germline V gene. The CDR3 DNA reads TGTGCCAGCAGCTTAGCTGCCAGCTACAATGAGCAGTTCTTC. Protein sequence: CASSLAASYNEQFF.

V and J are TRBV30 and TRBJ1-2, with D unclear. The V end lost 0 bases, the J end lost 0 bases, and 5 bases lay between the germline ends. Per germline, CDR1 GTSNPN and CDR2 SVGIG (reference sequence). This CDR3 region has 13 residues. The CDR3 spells CAWSVQSNYGYTF. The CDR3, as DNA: TGTGCCTGGAGTGTACAATCTAACTATGGCTACACCTTC.

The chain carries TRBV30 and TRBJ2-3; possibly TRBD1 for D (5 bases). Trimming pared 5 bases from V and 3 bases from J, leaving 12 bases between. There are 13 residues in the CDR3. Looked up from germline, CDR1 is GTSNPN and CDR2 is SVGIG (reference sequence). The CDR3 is CAWSGKGTDTQYF. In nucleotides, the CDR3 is TGTGCCTGGTCAGGGAAGGGGACAGATACGCAGTATTTT.

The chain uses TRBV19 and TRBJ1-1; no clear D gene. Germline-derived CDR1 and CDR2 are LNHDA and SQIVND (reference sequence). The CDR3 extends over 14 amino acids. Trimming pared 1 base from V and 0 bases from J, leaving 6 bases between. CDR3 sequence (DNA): TGTGCCAGTAGTATAGGCAGATTGAACACTGAAGCTTTCTTT. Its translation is CASSIGRLNTEAFF. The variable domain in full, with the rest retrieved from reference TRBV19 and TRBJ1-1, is DGGITQSPKYLFRKEGQNVTLSCEQNLNHDAMYWYRQDPGQGLRLIYYSQIVNDFQKGDIAEGYSVSREKKESFPLTVTSAQKNPTAFYLCASSIGRLNTEAFFGQGTRLTVV.

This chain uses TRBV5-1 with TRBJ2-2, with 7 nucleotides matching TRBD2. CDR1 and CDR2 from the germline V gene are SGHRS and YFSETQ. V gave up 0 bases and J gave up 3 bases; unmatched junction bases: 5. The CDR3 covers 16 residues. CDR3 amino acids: CASSLAGRGHTGELFF. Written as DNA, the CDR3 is TGCGCCAGCAGCTTGGCGGGGAGGGGTCACACCGGGGAGCTGTTTTTT.

CDR3 coding DNA: TGTGCCAGCAGTCCCATGTCAGGCTACGAGCAGTACTTC. Translating it yields CASSPMSGYEQYF. J is TRBJ2-7 and V is TRBV28; D is uncertain. Per germline, CDR1 MDHEN and CDR2 SYDVKM. This CDR3 is built from 13 residues. Trimming took off 5 bases at V and 3 bases at J, with 11 bases between the two ends.

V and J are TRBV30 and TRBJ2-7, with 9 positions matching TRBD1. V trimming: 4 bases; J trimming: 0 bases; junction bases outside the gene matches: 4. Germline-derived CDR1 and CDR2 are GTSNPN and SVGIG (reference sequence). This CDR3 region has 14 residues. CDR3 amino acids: CAWNGDRDSYEQYF. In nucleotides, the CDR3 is TGTGCCTGGAACGGGGACAGGGACTCCTACGAGCAGTACTTC.

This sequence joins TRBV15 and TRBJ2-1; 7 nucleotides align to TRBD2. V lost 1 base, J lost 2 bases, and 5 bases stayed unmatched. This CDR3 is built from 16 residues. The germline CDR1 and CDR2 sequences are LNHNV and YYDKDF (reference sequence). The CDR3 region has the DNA TGTGCCACCAGCAGAGGGGCTAGCGGTACCTACAATGAGCAGTTCTTC. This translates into CATSRGASGTYNEQFF.

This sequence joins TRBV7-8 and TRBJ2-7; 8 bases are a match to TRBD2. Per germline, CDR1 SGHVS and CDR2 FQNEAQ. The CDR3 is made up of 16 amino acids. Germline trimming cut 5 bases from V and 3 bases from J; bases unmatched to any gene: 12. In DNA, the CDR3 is TGTGCCAGCAGCCCATCCACTAGCGGACCTATCTACGAGCAGTACTTC. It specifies CASSPSTSGPIYEQYF.

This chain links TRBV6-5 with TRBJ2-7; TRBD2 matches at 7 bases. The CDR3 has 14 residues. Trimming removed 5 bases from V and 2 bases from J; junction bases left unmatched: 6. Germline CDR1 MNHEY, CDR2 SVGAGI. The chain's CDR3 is CASSMGGRAYEQYF. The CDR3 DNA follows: TGTGCCAGCAGTATGGGCGGGAGAGCCTACGAGCAGTACTTC.

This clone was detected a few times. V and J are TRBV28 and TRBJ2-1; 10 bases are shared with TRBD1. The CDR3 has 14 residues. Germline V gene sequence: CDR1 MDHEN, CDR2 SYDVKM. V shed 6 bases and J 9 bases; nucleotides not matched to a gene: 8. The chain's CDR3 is CASRTGTGVSEQFF. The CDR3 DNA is TGTGCCAGCAGAACCGGGACAGGGGTAAGTGAGCAGTTCTTC.

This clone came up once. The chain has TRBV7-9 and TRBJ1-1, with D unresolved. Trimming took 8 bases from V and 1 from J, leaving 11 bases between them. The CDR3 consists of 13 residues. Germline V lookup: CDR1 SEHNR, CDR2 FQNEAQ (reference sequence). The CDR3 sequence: CASEESGNTEAFF. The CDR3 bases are TGTGCCAGCGAAGAATCAGGGAACACTGAAGCTTTCTTT.

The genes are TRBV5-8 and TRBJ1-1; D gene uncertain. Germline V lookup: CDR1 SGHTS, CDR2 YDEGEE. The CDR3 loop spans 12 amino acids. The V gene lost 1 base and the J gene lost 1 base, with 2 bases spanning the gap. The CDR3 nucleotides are TGTGCCAGCAGCTTGCGGAACACTGAAGCTTTCTTT. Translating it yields CASSLRNTEAFF.

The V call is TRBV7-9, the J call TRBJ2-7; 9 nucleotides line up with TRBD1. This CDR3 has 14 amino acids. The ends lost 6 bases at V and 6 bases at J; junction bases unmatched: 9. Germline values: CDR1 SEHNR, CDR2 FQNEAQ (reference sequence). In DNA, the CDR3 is TGTGCCAGCAGTTCGACCAACAGGGGGCGCGAGCAGTACTTC. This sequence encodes CASSSTNRGREQYF.

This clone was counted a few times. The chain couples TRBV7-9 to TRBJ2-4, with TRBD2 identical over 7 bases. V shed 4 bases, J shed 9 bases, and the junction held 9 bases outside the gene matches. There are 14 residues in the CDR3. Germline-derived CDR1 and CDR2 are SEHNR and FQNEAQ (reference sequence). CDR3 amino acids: CASSSGEGRGIQYF. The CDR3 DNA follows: TGTGCCAGCAGCTCAGGCGAGGGGAGGGGCATTCAGTACTTC.

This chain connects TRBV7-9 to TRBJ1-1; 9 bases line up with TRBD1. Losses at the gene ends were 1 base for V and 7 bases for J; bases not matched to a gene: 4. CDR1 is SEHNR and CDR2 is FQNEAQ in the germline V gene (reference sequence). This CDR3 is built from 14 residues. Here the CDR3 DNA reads TGTGCCAGCAGCTTAGAGGACAGGGGAAATGAAGCTTTCTTT. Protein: CASSLEDRGNEAFF.

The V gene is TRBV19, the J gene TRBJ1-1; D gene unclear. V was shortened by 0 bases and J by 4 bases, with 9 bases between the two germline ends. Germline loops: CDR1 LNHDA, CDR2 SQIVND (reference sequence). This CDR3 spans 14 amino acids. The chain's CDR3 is CASSIDNGFTEAFF. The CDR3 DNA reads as TGTGCCAGTAGTATAGATAACGGGTTCACTGAAGCTTTCTTT.

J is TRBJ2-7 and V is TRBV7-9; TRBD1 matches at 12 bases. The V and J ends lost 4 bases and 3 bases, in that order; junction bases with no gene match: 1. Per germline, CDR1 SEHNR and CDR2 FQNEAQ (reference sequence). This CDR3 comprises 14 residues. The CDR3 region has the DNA TGTGCCAGCAGCTGGGACAGGGGGCACTACGAGCAGTACTTC. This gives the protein CASSWDRGHYEQYF.

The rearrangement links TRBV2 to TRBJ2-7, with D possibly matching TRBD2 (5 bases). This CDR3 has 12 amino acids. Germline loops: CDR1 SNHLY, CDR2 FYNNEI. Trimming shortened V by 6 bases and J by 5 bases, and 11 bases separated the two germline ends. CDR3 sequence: CASRGERDEQYF. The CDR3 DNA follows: TGTGCCAGCAGGGGAGAGAGGGACGAGCAGTACTTC.